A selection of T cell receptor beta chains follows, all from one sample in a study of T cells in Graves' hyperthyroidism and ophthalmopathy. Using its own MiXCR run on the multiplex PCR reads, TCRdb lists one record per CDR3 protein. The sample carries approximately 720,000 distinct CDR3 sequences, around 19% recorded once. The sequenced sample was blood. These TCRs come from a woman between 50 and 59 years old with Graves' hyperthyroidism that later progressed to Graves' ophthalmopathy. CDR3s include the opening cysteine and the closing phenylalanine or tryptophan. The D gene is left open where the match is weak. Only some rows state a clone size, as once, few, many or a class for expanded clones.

cdr3_aa: CASSEQGADEQFF; cdr3_nt: TGTGCCAGCAGTGAACAGGGGGCGGATGAGCAGTTCTTC; j_call: TRBJ2-1; d_call: TRBD1; v_call: TRBV6-1; clone_size: many
cdr3_aa: CASSYSITPGGLEAFF; cdr3_nt: TGTGCCAGCAGTTACTCGATCACCCCAGGTGGGCTTGAAGCTTTCTTT; j_call: TRBJ1-1; d_call: .; v_call: TRBV6-5; clone_size: .
cdr3_aa: CAWSLLDSTISGNTIYF; cdr3_nt: TGTGCCTGGAGCCTCCTCGACAGTACTATCTCTGGAAACACCATATATTTT; j_call: TRBJ1-3; d_call: .; v_call: TRBV30; clone_size: .
cdr3_aa: CASSSGGPSTEQFF; cdr3_nt: TGCGCCAGCAGCTCGGGGGGGCCGTCCACTGAGCAGTTCTTC; j_call: TRBJ2-1; d_call: TRBD2; v_call: TRBV10-1; clone_size: few
cdr3_aa: CATSRGGADNYGYTF; cdr3_nt: TGTGCCACCAGCAGAGGAGGGGCAGACAACTATGGCTACACCTTC; j_call: TRBJ1-2; d_call: .; v_call: TRBV15; clone_size: many
cdr3_aa: CATSEQGHYGYTF; cdr3_nt: TGTGCCACCAGTGAGCAGGGGCACTATGGCTACACCTTC; j_call: TRBJ1-2; d_call: .; v_call: TRBV24-1; clone_size: few
cdr3_aa: CASSGNGYTF; cdr3_nt: TGTGCCAGCAGTGGAAATGGCTACACCTTC; j_call: TRBJ1-2; d_call: .; v_call: TRBV6-1; clone_size: .
cdr3_aa: CASSQELNRENIQYF; cdr3_nt: TGCGCCAGCAGCCAAGAGCTGAACAGGGAAAACATTCAGTACTTC; j_call: TRBJ2-4; d_call: .; v_call: TRBV4-1; clone_size: few
cdr3_aa: CASSPVSFQGRNSPLHF; cdr3_nt: TGTGCCAGCTCACCCGTCTCCTTCCAGGGGAGAAATTCACCCCTCCACTTT; j_call: TRBJ1-6; d_call: .; v_call: TRBV18; clone_size: many
cdr3_aa: CASSYSPSGGNTGELFF; cdr3_nt: TGTGCCAGCAGTTACTCTCCCAGCGGGGGGAACACCGGGGAGCTGTTTTTT; j_call: TRBJ2-2; d_call: TRBD2; v_call: TRBV6-5; clone_size: many
cdr3_aa: CASSLYQGNTGELFF; cdr3_nt: TGTGCCAGCAGTTTATACCAGGGGAACACCGGGGAGCTGTTTTTT; j_call: TRBJ2-2; d_call: .; v_call: TRBV12-3/TRBV12-4; clone_size: many
cdr3_aa: CASIGQGAKNTEAFF; cdr3_nt: TGTGCCAGCATCGGACAGGGGGCAAAGAACACTGAAGCTTTCTTT; j_call: TRBJ1-1; d_call: TRBD1; v_call: TRBV3-1; clone_size: .
cdr3_aa: CASSLVPAGATDTQYF; cdr3_nt: TGTGCCAGCAGCTTAGTACCTGCAGGGGCCACAGATACGCAGTATTTT; j_call: TRBJ2-3; d_call: .; v_call: TRBV7-2; clone_size: .
cdr3_aa: CATRQAANEKLFF; cdr3_nt: TGCGCCACCAGACAGGCTGCTAATGAAAAACTGTTTTTT; j_call: TRBJ1-4; d_call: .; v_call: TRBV5-1; clone_size: .
cdr3_aa: CASTRVPGNQPQHF; cdr3_nt: TGTGCCAGTACCCGGGTCCCGGGCAATCAGCCCCAGCATTTT; j_call: TRBJ1-5; d_call: .; v_call: TRBV9; clone_size: .
cdr3_aa: CSVKTGGFYEQYF; cdr3_nt: TGCAGCGTTAAGACAGGGGGATTCTACGAGCAGTACTTC; j_call: TRBJ2-7; d_call: TRBD1; v_call: TRBV29-1; clone_size: few
cdr3_aa: CAWGRGTLNYNEQFF; cdr3_nt: TGTGCCTGGGGACGCGGGACACTAAATTACAATGAGCAGTTCTTC; j_call: TRBJ2-1; d_call: .; v_call: TRBV30; clone_size: .
cdr3_aa: CASSTDRNNEQFF; cdr3_nt: TGTGCCAGCAGCACGGACAGGAACAATGAGCAGTTCTTC; j_call: TRBJ2-1; d_call: TRBD1; v_call: TRBV11-2; clone_size: many
cdr3_aa: CASSREYQETQYF; cdr3_nt: TGTGCCAGCAGCCGGGAGTACCAAGAGACCCAGTACTTC; j_call: TRBJ2-5; d_call: .; v_call: TRBV3-1; clone_size: many
cdr3_aa: CASRKQFSGANVLTF; cdr3_nt: TGTGCCAGCAGAAAACAGTTCTCTGGGGCCAACGTCCTGACTTTC; j_call: TRBJ2-6; d_call: .; v_call: TRBV6-1; clone_size: .
cdr3_aa: CASSLVLSAEITDTQYF; cdr3_nt: TGTGCCAGCAGCTTAGTATTGTCAGCGGAAATCACAGATACGCAGTATTTT; j_call: TRBJ2-3; d_call: .; v_call: TRBV11-2; clone_size: .
cdr3_aa: CASSLPGALNYGYTF; cdr3_nt: TGTGCCAGCAGCTTGCCAGGGGCTTTAAACTATGGCTACACCTTC; j_call: TRBJ1-2; d_call: .; v_call: TRBV5-4; clone_size: .
cdr3_aa: CSVQSSGASYEQYF; cdr3_nt: TGCAGCGTCCAGTCTAGCGGGGCGTCCTACGAGCAGTACTTC; j_call: TRBJ2-7; d_call: TRBD2; v_call: TRBV29-1; clone_size: few
cdr3_aa: CASSFAGATEQYF; cdr3_nt: TGCGCCAGCAGCTTTGCGGGAGCTACCGAGCAGTACTTC; j_call: TRBJ2-7; d_call: TRBD2; v_call: TRBV5-1; clone_size: .
cdr3_aa: CASSLDSTATNYGYTF; cdr3_nt: TGTGCCAGCAGCTTAGATTCTACAGCTACTAACTATGGCTACACCTTC; j_call: TRBJ1-2; d_call: .; v_call: TRBV7-6; clone_size: few
cdr3_aa: CASSLAGQEETQYF; cdr3_nt: TGTGCCAGCAGCTTAGCGGGTCAAGAAGAGACCCAGTACTTC; j_call: TRBJ2-5; d_call: .; v_call: TRBV11-2; clone_size: many
cdr3_aa: CSVVGGISSYEQYF; cdr3_nt: TGCAGCGTTGTGGGGGGAATAAGCTCCTACGAGCAGTACTTC; j_call: TRBJ2-7; d_call: .; v_call: TRBV29-1; clone_size: few
cdr3_aa: CASSVPGGHGYTF; cdr3_nt: TGTGCCAGCAGCGTTCCAGGGGGGCATGGCTACACCTTC; j_call: TRBJ1-2; d_call: TRBD1; v_call: TRBV27; clone_size: .
cdr3_aa: CASSRWDRDSDTEAFF; cdr3_nt: TGTGCCAGCAGCCGGTGGGACCGAGATTCGGACACTGAAGCTTTCTTT; j_call: TRBJ1-1; d_call: .; v_call: TRBV7-2; clone_size: many
cdr3_aa: CASSQTTGLTGELFF; cdr3_nt: TGTGCCAGCAGCCAGACGACAGGGTTAACCGGGGAGCTGTTTTTT; j_call: TRBJ2-2; d_call: TRBD1; v_call: TRBV3-1; clone_size: .
cdr3_aa: CASSTRDDRLSGANVLTF; cdr3_nt: TGTGCCAGCAGTACCCGCGACGACAGGCTCTCTGGGGCCAACGTCCTGACTTTC; j_call: TRBJ2-6; d_call: .; v_call: TRBV6-1; clone_size: few